The clone carrying this T cell receptor beta chain was counted many times. Its antigen remains unidentified. Germline-derived CDR1 and CDR2 are PRHDT and FYEKMQ (reference sequence). Trimming shortened V by 1 base and J by 6 bases, and 6 bases separated the two germline ends. This CDR3 region has 12 residues. These data come from a study of T-cell memory formation after mild COVID-19. Study results and limitations: Clones that contracted clustered mainly in CM and EM if CD4+ and in EMRA if CD8+.

Barcoded TCR alpha and TCR beta cDNA libraries with UMIs came from 5'RACE using constant-segment primers. TCRdb ran MiXCR on the 5' RACE reads and lists one entry per CDR3 protein. Among a few hundred thousand distinct CDR3 sequences, 20% to 25% were seen once, and the ten largest hold around a fifth. The sample was PBMCs or a T cell subset sorted from them (not recorded which). V gene TRBV13 combines with J gene TRBJ1-2; unclear D gene. The clonotype originates from a man aged 18 to 30 who had mild COVID-19 (a few samples of this study predate the infection). Cell type and time point are not known. CDR3: CASSLENDGYTF. For the CDR3, the DNA is TGTGCCAGCAGCTTAGAGAATGATGGCTACACCTTC.